A single sample gave rise to the 8 T cell receptor beta chains below, sequenced in a study of cytomegalovirus exposure and HLA in healthy donors. The PCR ran on 60 Vbeta and 13 Jbeta primers. Data came from immunoSEQ multiplex PCR; TCRdb stores just in-frame clones and leaves some out. The sample lists about 85,000 clones, 70% to 80% occurring once. Sequenced: PBMCs. These TCRs come from a woman in her forties or fifties in good health and CMV-seropositive.

This sequence joins TRBV30 and TRBJ2-2; TRBD2 aligns across 7 bases. This CDR3 spans 14 amino acids. The J segment lost 5 bases and the V segment lost 3 bases, leaving 6 bases of the junction unmatched. Germline V gene lookup returns CDR1 GTSNPN and CDR2 SVGIG (reference sequence). The CDR3 nucleotides read TGTGCCTGGAGGATTCAGGGAGGGACCGGGGAGCTGTTTTTT. As protein: CAWRIQGGTGELFF.

The rearrangement links TRBV11-2 to TRBJ2-7; 8 nucleotides align to TRBD1. The CDR3 length is 15 residues. J gave up 3 bases and V 4 bases, and 8 bases lay outside the gene matches. Germline V gene sequence: CDR1 SGHAT, CDR2 FQNNGV. The CDR3 coding sequence is TGTGCCAGCAGCTATAGGACAGGGTGGGTCTACGAGCAGTACGTC. Its translation is CASSYRTGWVYEQYV.

This clone was recorded once. The chain couples TRBV19 to TRBJ2-6, with 7 bases lining up with TRBD1. This CDR3 contains 16 residues. The ends lost 6 bases at V and 4 bases at J; junction bases unmatched: 9. CDR1 and CDR2 from the germline V gene are LNHDA and SQIVND (reference sequence). The CDR3 protein is CASRVQQGRGANVLTF. The CDR3 DNA reads as TGTGCCAGTAGGGTACAACAGGGGCGGGGGGCCAACGTCCTGACTTTC.

The chain employs TRBV28 and TRBJ2-4; tentatively, D is TRBD1 (6 bases). The CDR3 spans 13 residues. Germline V gives CDR1 MDHEN, CDR2 SYDVKM. Trimming removed 4 bases from V and 7 bases from J, with 11 bases in between. The CDR3 DNA reads TGTGCCAGCAGTTCAGGGGTCCCCAACATTCAGTACTTC. It codes for CASSSGVPNIQYF.

The sample holds one count of this clone. This sequence joins TRBV9 and TRBJ2-5; D is unresolved. This CDR3 has 14 amino acids. From germline, CDR1 is SGDLS and CDR2 YYNGEE. The germline V and J ends were trimmed by 4 bases and 2 bases, with 12 bases remaining between them. CDR3 DNA: TGTGCCAGCAGCTTTGGTGGCAGACAAGAGACCCAGTACTTC. This gives the protein CASSFGGRQETQYF.

This clone was picked up one time. The chain joins TRBV5-4 to TRBJ2-1; 7 bases are shared with TRBD1. The CDR3 is made up of 15 amino acids. The V gene's germline CDR1 is SGHNT and CDR2 YYREEE (reference sequence). With 2 bases clipped from V and 10 bases from J, the junction kept 12 bases outside the gene matches. The CDR3 sequence is CASSFGQAGGKEQFF. The CDR3 DNA follows: TGTGCCAGCAGCTTTGGACAGGCAGGTGGCAAAGAGCAGTTCTTC.

The V call is TRBV7-8, the J call TRBJ2-7; D uncertain. The V gene lost 5 bases and the J gene lost 4 bases, with 9 bases spanning the gap. Germline V gives CDR1 SGHVS, CDR2 FQNEAQ. The CDR3 has 12 amino acids. The CDR3 DNA follows: TGTGCCAGCAGCCCTATGACTTACGAGCAGTACTTC. Amino acid sequence: CASSPMTYEQYF.

This chain uses TRBV11-3 with TRBJ1-6; D is uncertain. Trimming took off 8 bases at V and 6 bases at J, with 20 bases between the two ends. CDR3 length equals 16 residues. Germline CDR1 and CDR2: SGHNT and YENEEA. Here the CDR3 reads CASSSTLGRSNSPLHF. The CDR3 DNA reads TGTGCCAGCTCAAGTACCCTTGGCCGGAGTAATTCACCCCTCCACTTT.